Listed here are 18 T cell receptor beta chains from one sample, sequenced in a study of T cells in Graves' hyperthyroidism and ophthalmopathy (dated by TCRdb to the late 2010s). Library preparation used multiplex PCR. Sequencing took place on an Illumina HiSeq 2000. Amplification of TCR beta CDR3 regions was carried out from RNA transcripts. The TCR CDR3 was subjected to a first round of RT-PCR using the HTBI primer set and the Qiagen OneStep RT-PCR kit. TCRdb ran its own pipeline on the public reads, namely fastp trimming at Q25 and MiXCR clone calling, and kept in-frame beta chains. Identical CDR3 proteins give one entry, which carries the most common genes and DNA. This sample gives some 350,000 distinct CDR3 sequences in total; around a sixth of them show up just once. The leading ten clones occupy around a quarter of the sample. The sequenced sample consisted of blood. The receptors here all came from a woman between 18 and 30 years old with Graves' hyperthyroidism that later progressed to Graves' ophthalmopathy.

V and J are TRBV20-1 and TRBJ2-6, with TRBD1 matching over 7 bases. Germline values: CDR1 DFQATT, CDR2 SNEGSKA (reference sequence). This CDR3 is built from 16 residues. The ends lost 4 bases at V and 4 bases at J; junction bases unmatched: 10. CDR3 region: CSAIRGLEPGANVLTF. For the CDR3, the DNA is TGCAGTGCTATTAGGGGGCTAGAGCCCGGGGCCAACGTCCTGACTTTC.

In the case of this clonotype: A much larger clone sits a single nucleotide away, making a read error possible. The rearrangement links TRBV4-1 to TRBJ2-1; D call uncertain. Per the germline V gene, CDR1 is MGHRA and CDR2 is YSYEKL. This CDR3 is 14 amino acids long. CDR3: CASIQGFTYNEQFF. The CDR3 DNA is TGCGCCAGCATCCAAGGGTTTACCTACAATGAGCAGTTCTTC.

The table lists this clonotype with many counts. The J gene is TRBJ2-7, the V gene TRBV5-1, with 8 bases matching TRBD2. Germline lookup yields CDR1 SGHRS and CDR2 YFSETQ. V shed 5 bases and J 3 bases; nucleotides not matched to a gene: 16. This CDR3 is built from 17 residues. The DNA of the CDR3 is TGCGCCAGCAGTCTTAAGGCGAGCGGGAGCGTCCACTACGAGCAGTACTTC. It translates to CASSLKASGSVHYEQYF.

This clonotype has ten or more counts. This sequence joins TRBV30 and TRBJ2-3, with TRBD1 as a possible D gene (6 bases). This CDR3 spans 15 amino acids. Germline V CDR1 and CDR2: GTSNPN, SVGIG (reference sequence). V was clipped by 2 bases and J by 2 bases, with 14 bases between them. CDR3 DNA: TGTGCCTGGAGTCGTGGCAGGGGATCCACAGATACGCAGTATTTT. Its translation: CAWSRGRGSTDTQYF.

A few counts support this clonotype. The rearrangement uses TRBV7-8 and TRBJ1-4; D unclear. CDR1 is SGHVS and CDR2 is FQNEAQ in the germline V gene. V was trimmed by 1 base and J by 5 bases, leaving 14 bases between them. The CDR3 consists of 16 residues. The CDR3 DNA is TGTGCCAGCAGCTTAGGTCTGTACGGGAGAAATGAAAAACTGTTTTTT. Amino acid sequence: CASSLGLYGRNEKLFF.

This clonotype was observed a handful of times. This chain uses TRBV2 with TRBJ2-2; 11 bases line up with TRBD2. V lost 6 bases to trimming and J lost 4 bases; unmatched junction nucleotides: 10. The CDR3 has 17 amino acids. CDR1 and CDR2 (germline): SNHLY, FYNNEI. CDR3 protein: CASRGSGTSGGTGELFF. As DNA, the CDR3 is TGTGCCAGCAGGGGATCCGGGACTAGCGGTGGCACCGGGGAGCTGTTTTTT.

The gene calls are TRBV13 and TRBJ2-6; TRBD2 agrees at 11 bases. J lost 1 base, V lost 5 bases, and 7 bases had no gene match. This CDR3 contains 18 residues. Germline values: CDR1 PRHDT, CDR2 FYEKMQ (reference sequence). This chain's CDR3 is CASSSTSGSNSGANVLTF. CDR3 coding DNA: TGTGCCAGCAGCAGCACTAGCGGGAGTAATTCTGGGGCCAACGTCCTGACTTTC. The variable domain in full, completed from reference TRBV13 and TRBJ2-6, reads AAGVIQSPRHLIKEKRETATLKCYPIPRHDTVYWYQQGPGQDPQFLISFYEKMQSDKGSIPDRFSAQQFSDYHSELNMSSLELGDSALYFCASSSTSGSNSGANVLTFGAGSRLTVL.

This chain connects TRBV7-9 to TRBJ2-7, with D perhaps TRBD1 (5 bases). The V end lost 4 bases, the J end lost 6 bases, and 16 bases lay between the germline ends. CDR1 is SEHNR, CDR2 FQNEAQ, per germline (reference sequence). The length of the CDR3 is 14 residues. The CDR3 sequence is CASSSGHSSAEQYF. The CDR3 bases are TGTGCCAGCAGCTCTGGACATAGCTCGGCCGAGCAGTACTTC.

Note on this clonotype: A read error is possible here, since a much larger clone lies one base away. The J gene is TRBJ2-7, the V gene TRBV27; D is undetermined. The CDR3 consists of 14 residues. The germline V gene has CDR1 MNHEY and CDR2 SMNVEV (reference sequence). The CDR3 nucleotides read TGTGCCAGCAGTTCATCAGTGACCTCCCACGAGCAGTACTTC. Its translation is CASSSSVTSHEQYF.

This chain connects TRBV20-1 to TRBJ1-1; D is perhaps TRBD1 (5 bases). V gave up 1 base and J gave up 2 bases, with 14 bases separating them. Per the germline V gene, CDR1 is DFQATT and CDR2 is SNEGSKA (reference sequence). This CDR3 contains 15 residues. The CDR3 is CSARVGTARNTEAFF. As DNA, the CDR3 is TGCAGTGCTAGAGTAGGGACGGCCCGAAACACTGAAGCTTTCTTT.

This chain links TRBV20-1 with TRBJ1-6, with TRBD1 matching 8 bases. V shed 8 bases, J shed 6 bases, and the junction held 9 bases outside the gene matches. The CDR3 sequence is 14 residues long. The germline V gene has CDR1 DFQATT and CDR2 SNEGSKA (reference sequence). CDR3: CSTATGGRNSPLHF. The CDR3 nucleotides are TGCAGTACTGCCACAGGGGGTCGTAATTCACCCCTCCACTTT.

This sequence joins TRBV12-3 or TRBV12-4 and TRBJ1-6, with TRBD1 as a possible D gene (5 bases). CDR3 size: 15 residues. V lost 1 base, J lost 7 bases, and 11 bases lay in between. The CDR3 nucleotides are TGTGCCAGCAGTTTAGATCAGGGTGGGAATTCACCCCTCCACTTT. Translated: CASSLDQGGNSPLHF.

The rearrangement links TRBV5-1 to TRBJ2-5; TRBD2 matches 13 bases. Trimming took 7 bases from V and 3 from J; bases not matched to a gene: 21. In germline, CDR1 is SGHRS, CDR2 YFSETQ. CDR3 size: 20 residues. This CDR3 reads CASGFAGLAGVQGPEETQYF. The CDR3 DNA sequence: TGCGCCAGCGGATTCGCTGGACTAGCGGGAGTTCAGGGGCCCGAAGAGACCCAGTACTTC.

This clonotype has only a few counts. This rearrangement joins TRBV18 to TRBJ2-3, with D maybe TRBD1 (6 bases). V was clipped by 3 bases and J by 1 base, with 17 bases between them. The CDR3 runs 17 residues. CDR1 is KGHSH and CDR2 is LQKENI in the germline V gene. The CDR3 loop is CASSPYRGRGRTDTQYF. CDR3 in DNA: TGTGCCAGCTCACCCTATAGAGGCAGGGGACGCACAGATACGCAGTATTTT.

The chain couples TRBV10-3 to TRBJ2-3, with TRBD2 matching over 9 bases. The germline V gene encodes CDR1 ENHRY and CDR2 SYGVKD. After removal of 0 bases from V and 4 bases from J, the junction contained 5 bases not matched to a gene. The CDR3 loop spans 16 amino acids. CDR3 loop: CAISESRGRGPDTQYF. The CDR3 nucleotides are TGTGCCATCAGTGAGTCGCGCGGGAGGGGGCCAGATACGCAGTATTTT.

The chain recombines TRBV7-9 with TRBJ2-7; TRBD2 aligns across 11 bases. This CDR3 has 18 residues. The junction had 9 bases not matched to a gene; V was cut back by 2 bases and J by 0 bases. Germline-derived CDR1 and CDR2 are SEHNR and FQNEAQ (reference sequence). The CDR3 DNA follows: TGTGCCAGCAGCTTAAATCTAGCGGGAGGTTCCCCCTCCTACGAGCAGTACTTC. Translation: CASSLNLAGGSPSYEQYF.

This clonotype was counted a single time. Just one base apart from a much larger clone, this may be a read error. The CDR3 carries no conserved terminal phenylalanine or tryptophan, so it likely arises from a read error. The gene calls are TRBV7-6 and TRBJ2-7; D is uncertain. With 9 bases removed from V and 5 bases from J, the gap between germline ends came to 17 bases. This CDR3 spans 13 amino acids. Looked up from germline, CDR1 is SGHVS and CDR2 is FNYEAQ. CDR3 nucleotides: TGTGCCAGTCAGCTTACTCCGGGCGACGAGCAGTACTGC. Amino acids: CASQLTPGDEQYC.

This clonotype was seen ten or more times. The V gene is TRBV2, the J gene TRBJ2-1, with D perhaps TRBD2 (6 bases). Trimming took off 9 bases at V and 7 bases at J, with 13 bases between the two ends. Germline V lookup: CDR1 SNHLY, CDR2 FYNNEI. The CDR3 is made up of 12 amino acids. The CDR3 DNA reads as TGTGCCAGGGGATTCAGCGGGAATGAGCAGTTCTTC. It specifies CARGFSGNEQFF.